The clone carrying this T cell receptor (beta chain) was observed a handful of times. A much larger clone differs by one base, so this may be a read error. It was RNA transcripts that yielded the amplified TCR beta CDR3 regions. TCR CDR3 underwent first-round RT-PCR with the HTBI primer set. TCRdb passed the multiplex PCR reads through MiXCR, listing each CDR3 protein once. The table lists some 500,000 distinct CDR3 sequences, roughly a quarter of them singletons, with roughly 12% in the top ten. This entry comes from a study of T cells in Graves' hyperthyroidism and ophthalmopathy. CDR3 length: 14 amino acids. V lost 2 bases and J 2 bases, leaving 10 bases between the germline ends. Per germline, CDR1 MNHNS and CDR2 SASEGT.

This receptor was taken from a woman aged 25 to 39 with Graves' ophthalmopathy. The specimen was blood. V usage is TRBV6-1 and J usage is TRBJ2-7; D perhaps matches TRBD1 (6 bases). The DNA of the CDR3 is TGTGCCAGCAGTGAATATGCAGGGGCCTACGAGCAGTACTTC. Translation gives CASSEYAGAYEQYF.